This TCR beta chain was documented in a study of blood T cell repertoires in COVID-19. Some clones are missing from TCRdb's copy, which holds only in-frame ones; the method was immunoSEQ multiplex PCR. The sample contains fewer than 200,000 clones, approximately 84% of which appear only once. Germline values: CDR1 SEHNR, CDR2 FQNEAQ (reference sequence). The CDR3 totals 14 residues. J gave up 10 bases and V 5 bases, and 6 bases lay outside the gene matches. This TCR came from a human donor with acute COVID-19. The donor label of this sample is uncertain. Sequencing was done on a sample of PBMCs or T cells enriched from blood (not recorded which). This chain connects TRBV7-9 to TRBJ1-6; TRBD1 matches at 9 bases. The CDR3 is CASSPGQGYSPLHF. The CDR3 DNA is TGTGCCAGCAGCCCGGGACAGGGCTACTCACCCCTCCACTTT.